This T cell receptor (beta chain) was recorded in a study of CD8+CD57+ T cells in acquired aplastic anemia. Template material for TCR beta VDJ and CDR3 profiling consisted of genomic DNA. MiXCR, applied by TCRdb to the reads, yields one record per CDR3 protein. Of approximately 160,000 distinct CDR3 sequences in the sample, approximately 40% were seen once. This clonotype was counted at least ten times. The CDR3 is made up of 16 amino acids. V gave up 4 bases and J gave up 0 bases, with 13 bases separating them. Germline CDR1 is LGHNT and CDR2 is FRNRAP. The chain carries TRBV12-5 and TRBJ1-5, with D maybe TRBD1 (6 bases). The TCR comes from a human donor in good health. Sequencing used sorted CD4+, CD8+, or CD8+CD57+ T cells (not recorded which) from PBMCs. The CDR3 sequence is CASGSGTLNSNQPQHF. The CDR3 coding sequence is TGTGCTAGTGGTTCCGGGACATTAAATAGCAATCAGCCCCAGCATTTT.